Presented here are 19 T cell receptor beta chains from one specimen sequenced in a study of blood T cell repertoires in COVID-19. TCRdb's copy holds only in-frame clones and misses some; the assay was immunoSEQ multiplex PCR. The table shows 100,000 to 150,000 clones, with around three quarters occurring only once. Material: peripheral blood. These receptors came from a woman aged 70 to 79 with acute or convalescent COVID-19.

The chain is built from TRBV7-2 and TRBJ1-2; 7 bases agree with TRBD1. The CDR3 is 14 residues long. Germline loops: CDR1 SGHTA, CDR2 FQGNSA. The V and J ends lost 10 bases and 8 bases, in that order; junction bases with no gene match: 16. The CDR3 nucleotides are TGTGCCACGGCTAGGGGGCAATTAGTGGGAGGCTACACCTTC. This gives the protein CATARGQLVGGYTF.

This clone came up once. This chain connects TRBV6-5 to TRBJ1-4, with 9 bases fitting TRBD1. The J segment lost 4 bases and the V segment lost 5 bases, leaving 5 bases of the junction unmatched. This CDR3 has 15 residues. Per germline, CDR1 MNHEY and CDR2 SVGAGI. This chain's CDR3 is CASSTGQGLNEKLFF. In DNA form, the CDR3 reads TGTGCCAGCAGTACGGGACAGGGACTTAATGAAAAACTGTTTTTT.

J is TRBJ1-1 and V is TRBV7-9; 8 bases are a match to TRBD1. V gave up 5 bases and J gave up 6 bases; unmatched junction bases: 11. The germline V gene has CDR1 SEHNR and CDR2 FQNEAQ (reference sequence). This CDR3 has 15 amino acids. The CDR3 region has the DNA TGTGCCAGCAGCCCCCAGGGGGCTTTGGTCGCTGAAGCTTTCTTT. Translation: CASSPQGALVAEAFF. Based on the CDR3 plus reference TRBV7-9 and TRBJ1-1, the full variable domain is DTGVSQNPRHKITKRGQNVTFRCDPISEHNRLYWYRQTLGQGPEFLTYFQNEAQLEKSRLLSDRFSAERPKGSFSTLEIQRTEQGDSAMYLCASSPQGALVAEAFFGQGTRLTVV.

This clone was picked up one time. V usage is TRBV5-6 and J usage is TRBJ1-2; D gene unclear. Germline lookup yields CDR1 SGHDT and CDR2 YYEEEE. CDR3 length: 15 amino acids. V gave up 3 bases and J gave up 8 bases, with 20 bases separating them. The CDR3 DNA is TGTGCCAGCAGCTATTGGCCCGGAACTATCGGAGGCTACACCTTC. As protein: CASSYWPGTIGGYTF.

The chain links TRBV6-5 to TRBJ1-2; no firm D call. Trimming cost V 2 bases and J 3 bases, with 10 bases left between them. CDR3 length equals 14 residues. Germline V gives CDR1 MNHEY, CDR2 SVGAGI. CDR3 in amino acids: CASSYNPVHYGYTF. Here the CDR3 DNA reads TGTGCCAGCAGTTACAATCCGGTACACTATGGCTACACCTTC.

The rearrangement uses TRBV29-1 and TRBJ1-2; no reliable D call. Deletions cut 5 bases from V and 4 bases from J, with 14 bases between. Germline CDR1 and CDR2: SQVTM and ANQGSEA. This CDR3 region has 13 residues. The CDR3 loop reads CSVPLDVAYGYTF. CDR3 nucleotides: TGCAGCGTTCCCCTCGACGTAGCCTATGGCTACACCTTC.

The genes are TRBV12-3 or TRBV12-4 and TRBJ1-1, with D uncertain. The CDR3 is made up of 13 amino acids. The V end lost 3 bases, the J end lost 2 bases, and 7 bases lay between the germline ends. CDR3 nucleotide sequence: TGTGCCAGCAGTTTCCTCACTAACACTGAAGCTTTCTTT. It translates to CASSFLTNTEAFF.

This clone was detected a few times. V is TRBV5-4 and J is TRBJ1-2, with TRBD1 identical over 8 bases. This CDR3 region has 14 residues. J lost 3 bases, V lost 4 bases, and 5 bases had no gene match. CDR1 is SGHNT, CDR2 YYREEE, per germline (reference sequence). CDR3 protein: CASSQMTGDYGYTF. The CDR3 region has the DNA TGTGCCAGCAGCCAAATGACAGGGGACTATGGCTACACCTTC.

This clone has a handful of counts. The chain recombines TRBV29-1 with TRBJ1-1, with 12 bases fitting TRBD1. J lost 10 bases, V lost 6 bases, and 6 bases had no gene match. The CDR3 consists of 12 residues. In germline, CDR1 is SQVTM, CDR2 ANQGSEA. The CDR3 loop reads CSVSRDRGRAFF. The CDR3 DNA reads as TGCAGCGTCTCCCGGGACAGGGGGCGAGCTTTCTTT.

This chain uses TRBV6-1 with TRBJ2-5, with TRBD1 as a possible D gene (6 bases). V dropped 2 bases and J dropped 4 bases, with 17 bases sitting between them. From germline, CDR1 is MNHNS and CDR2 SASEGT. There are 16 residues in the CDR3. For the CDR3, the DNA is TGTGCCAGCAGTGAATTCCCTACAGGGCAGGGAGAGACCCAGTACTTC. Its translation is CASSEFPTGQGETQYF.

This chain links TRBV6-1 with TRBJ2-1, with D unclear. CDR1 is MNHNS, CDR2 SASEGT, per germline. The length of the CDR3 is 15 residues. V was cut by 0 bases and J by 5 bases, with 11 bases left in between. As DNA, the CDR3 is TGTGCCAGCAGTGAAGCGCCAGGTACTCACAATGAGCAGTTCTTC. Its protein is CASSEAPGTHNEQFF.

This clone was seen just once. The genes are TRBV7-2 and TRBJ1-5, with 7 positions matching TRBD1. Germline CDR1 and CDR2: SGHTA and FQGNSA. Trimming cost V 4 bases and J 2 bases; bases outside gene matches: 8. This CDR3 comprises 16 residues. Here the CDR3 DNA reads TGTGCCAGCAGCTCTTCGACAGGGACGGGCAATCAGCCCCAGCATTTT. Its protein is CASSSSTGTGNQPQHF.

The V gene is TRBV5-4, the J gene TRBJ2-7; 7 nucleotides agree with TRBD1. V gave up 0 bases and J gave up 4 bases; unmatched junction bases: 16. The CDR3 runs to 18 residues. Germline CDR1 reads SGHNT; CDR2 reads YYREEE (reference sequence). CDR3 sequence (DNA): TGTGCCAGCAGCTTGGTGGGGACAGCGAAAAAAGGCCTTTACGAGCAGTACTTC. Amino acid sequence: CASSLVGTAKKGLYEQYF.

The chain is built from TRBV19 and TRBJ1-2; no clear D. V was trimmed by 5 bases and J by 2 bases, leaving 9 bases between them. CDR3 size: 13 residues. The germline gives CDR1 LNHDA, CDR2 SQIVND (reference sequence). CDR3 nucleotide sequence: TGTGCCAGTAGTTTCACAGACAACTATGGCTACACCTTC. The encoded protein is CASSFTDNYGYTF.

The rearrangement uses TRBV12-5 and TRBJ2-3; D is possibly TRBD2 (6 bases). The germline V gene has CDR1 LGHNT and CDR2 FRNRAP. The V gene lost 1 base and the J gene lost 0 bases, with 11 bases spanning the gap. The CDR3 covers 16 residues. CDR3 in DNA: TGTGCTAGTGGTTTGGATCGCGGGATAAGCACAGATACGCAGTATTTT. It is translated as CASGLDRGISTDTQYF.

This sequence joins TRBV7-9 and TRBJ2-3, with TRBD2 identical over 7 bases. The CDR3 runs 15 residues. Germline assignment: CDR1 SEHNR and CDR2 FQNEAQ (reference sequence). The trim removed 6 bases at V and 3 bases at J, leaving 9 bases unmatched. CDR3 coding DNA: TGTGCCAGCAGACCCCCGGGACTACGTACAGATACGCAGTATTTT. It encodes CASRPPGLRTDTQYF.

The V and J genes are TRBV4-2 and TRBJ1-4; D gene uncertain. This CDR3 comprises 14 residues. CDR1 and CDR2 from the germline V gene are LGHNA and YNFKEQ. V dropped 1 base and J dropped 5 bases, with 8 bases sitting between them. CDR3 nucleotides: TGTGCCAGCAGCCAAGTAATGGAGAATGAAAAACTGTTTTTT. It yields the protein CASSQVMENEKLFF.

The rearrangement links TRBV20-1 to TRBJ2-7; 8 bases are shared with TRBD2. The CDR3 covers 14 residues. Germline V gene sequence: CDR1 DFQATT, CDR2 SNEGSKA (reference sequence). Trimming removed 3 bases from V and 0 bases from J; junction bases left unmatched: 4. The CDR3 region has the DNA TGCAGTGCTAGTTCAGGGACTAGCTCCTACGAGCAGTACTTC. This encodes CSASSGTSSYEQYF.

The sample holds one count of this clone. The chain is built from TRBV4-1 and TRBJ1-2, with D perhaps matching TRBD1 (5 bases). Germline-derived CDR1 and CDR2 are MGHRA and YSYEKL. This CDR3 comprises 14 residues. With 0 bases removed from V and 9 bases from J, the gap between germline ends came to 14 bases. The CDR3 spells CASSQEEGENSYTF. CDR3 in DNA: TGCGCCAGCAGCCAAGAGGAAGGGGAAAATAGCTACACCTTC.